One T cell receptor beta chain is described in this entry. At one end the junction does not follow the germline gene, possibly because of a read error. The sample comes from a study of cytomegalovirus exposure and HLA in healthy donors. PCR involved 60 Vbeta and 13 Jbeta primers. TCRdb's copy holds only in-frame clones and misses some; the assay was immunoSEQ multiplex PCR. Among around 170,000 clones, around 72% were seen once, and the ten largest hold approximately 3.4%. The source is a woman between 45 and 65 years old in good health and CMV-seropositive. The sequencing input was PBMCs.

In nucleotides, the CDR3 is TGTGCCAGTAGTCTAGACGATAGCGGGAAAGAGACCCAGTACTTC. Protein: CASSLDDSGKETQYF. The chain joins TRBV19 to TRBJ2-5; 8 bases fit TRBD2. CDR3 length equals 15 residues. Germline V gene sequence: CDR1 LNHDA, CDR2 SQIVND (reference sequence). Looking up the rest from reference TRBV19 and TRBJ2-5 gives the full variable domain: DGGITQSPKYLFRKEGQNVTLSCEQNLNHDAMYWYRQDPGQGLRLIYYSQIVNDFQKGDIAEGYSVSREKKESFPLTVTSAQKNPTAFYLCASSLDDSGKETQYFGPGTRLLVL.